A selection of T cell receptor beta chains follows, all from one sample in a study of technical replicates of blood from several donors. Using immunoSEQ multiplex PCR, the repertoire was profiled, and TCRdb retains in-frame clones only, with some absent. The data contain 84,000 or so clones, just under 95% of them singletons. The sequencing input was T cells isolated from PBMCs. Receptors originate from a human donor in good health. The CDR3 runs from the conserved cysteine through the conserved F or W. The D gene is left open where the match is weak. Size tells how often a clone was seen (once, few, many) or the class of an expanded clone, and some rows leave it out.

v_gene	d_gene	abundance	j_gene	CDR3nt	CDR3aa
TRBV10-3	TRBD1	NA	TRBJ1-3	TGTGCCATCAGTGCTCAGGGGGGAAGCTCTGGAAACACCATATATTTT	CAISAQGGSSGNTIYF
TRBV7-9	NA	NA	TRBJ1-4	TGTGCCAGCAGCTTAATTCGCTCGAGGGAAGCAACTAATGAAAAACTGTTTTTT	CASSLIRSREATNEKLFF
TRBV28	NA	NA	TRBJ1-1	TGTGCCAGCAGTAACAGATTGGGGCTAGGTGAAGCTTTCTTT	CASSNRLGLGEAFF
TRBV20-1	NA	NA	TRBJ1-1	TGCAGTGCTAGCGATGGTAGGGGAGCTTTCTTT	CSASDGRGAFF
TRBV2	NA	once	TRBJ1-1	TGTGCCAGCAGTCCAGTAACAGGCGTCCCCACTGAAGCTTTCTTT	CASSPVTGVPTEAFF
TRBV5-1	TRBD2	once	TRBJ2-2	TGCGCCAGCAGCTCTTTAGCGGGAACCAACACCGGGGAGCTGTTTTTT	CASSSLAGTNTGELFF
TRBV6-5	TRBD1	NA	TRBJ1-5	TGTGCCAGCAGTTACGGACAGGGGGGGAATCAGCCCCAGCATTTT	CASSYGQGGNQPQHF
TRBV19	NA	NA	TRBJ1-5	TGTGCCAGTAGTTACTCAGCGGGGTATAGCAATCAGCCCCAGCATTTT	CASSYSAGYSNQPQHF
TRBV19	NA	NA	TRBJ2-7	TGTGCCAGTAGTACCCGGGGACAAATCTACGAGCAGTACTTC	CASSTRGQIYEQYF
TRBV10-3	NA	NA	TRBJ2-7	TGTGCCATCAGTGGGTTCGGCGGCTCCTACGAGCAGTACTTC	CAISGFGGSYEQYF
TRBV19	TRBD1	NA	TRBJ2-5	TGTGCCAGCGCCAGGACAGGGTTTATGGAGACCCAGTACTTC	CASARTGFMETQYF
TRBV29-1	NA	NA	TRBJ1-2	TGCAGCGTTTTCGGACGGACAAACTATGGCTACACCTTC	CSVFGRTNYGYTF
TRBV9	NA	NA	TRBJ2-2	TGTGCCAGCAGCGTAAAGCAAGGGGGCACCGGGGAGCTGTTTTTT	CASSVKQGGTGELFF
TRBV28	TRBD1	NA	TRBJ1-3	TGTGCCATCACGCCGGGACAGGGCTCTGGAAACACCATATATTTT	CAITPGQGSGNTIYF
TRBV5-1	TRBD1	once	TRBJ1-1	TGCGCCAGCAGCTTAACAGGGGGTAACACTGAAGCTTTCTTT	CASSLTGGNTEAFF
TRBV9	NA	NA	TRBJ1-3	TGTGCCAGCAGCGTAGAGCCGACAGCCGGAAACACCATATATTTT	CASSVEPTAGNTIYF
TRBV4-2	NA	once	TRBJ2-5	TGTGCCAGCAGCACAGTGGAGGCGGAGACTCAAGAGACCCAGTACTTC	CASSTVEAETQETQYF
TRBV27	NA	NA	TRBJ1-1	TGTGCCAGCAGCGCAGGAATGAACACTGAAGCTTTCTTT	CASSAGMNTEAFF
TRBV28	TRBD1	NA	TRBJ2-5	TGTGCCACCCGACAGGGGTACGAGACCCAGTACTTC	CATRQGYETQYF
TRBV15	TRBD2	NA	TRBJ2-2	TGTGCCACCAGCAGAGATGGACTAGCGGGAGAGCTGTTTTTT	CATSRDGLAGELFF
TRBV7-8	TRBD2	NA	TRBJ2-7	TGTGCCAGCAGCTTATTAGCGGGAGGTTCGAACGAGCAGTACTTC	CASSLLAGGSNEQYF
TRBV18	TRBD1	NA	TRBJ2-7	TGTGCCAGTCATCCCGGGACAGGGGCCCGAGAGCAGTACTTC	CASHPGTGAREQYF
TRBV5-6	NA	NA	TRBJ2-3	TGTGCCAGCAAGGCGGGATCCATAGATACGCAGTATTTT	CASKAGSIDTQYF
TRBV9	NA	few	TRBJ2-7	TGTGCCAGCAGCGTAGATTACGAGCCCTACGAGCAGTACTTC	CASSVDYEPYEQYF
TRBV5-1	NA	NA	TRBJ2-1	TGCGCCAGCAGCCAACAGGGCCTAGGAAGGCAGTTCTTC	CASSQQGLGRQFF
TRBV9	NA	NA	TRBJ1-2	TGTGCCAGCAGTCCTCCCGGACAAGCTAACTATGGCTACACCTTC	CASSPPGQANYGYTF
TRBV27	TRBD1	NA	TRBJ2-7	TGTGCCAGCAGTTTATCAATCAAGACAGGGGCCGACGCGCACGAGCAGTACTTC	CASSLSIKTGADAHEQYF
TRBV28	TRBD1	NA	TRBJ2-7	TGTGGAAGCTCCCGACAGGGGTACGAGCAGTACTTC	CGSSRQGYEQYF
TRBV10-3	TRBD2	once	TRBJ2-5	TGTGCCATCAGTGGCGGGCTAGCGGGCCAACAGACCCAGTACTTC	CAISGGLAGQQTQYF
TRBV30	NA	NA	TRBJ1-5	TGTGCCTGGAGCGAAAACCAGGGGAGAGATCAGCCCCAGCATTTT	CAWSENQGRDQPQHF
TRBV18	NA	NA	TRBJ1-5	TGTGCCAGCTCACCACCGGAGGCAGTACCATTTAATCAGCCCCAGCATTTT	CASSPPEAVPFNQPQHF
TRBV6-1	NA	once	TRBJ2-1	TGTGCCAGCAGTGAAGCGTCAGGGGCATACAATGAGCAGTTCTTC	CASSEASGAYNEQFF
TRBV28	NA	NA	TRBJ2-7	TGTGCCAGCAGCCCCGGACAGTCCTACGAGCAGTACTTC	CASSPGQSYEQYF
TRBV27	NA	NA	TRBJ2-1	TGTGCCAGTAGCCTGGGGAGCTCCTACAATGAGCAGTTCTTC	CASSLGSSYNEQFF
TRBV2	NA	NA	TRBJ2-1	TGTGCCAGCAGTGAAACCCCCGGGAACAATGAGCAGTTCTTC	CASSETPGNNEQFF
TRBV29-1	NA	NA	TRBJ2-7	TGCAGCGTTGAAGGTGGGGATCCGGGACTCCACCCGGGGACCTACGAGCAGTACTTC	CSVEGGDPGLHPGTYEQYF
TRBV7-8	NA	NA	TRBJ1-1	TGTGCCAGCAGCGCAACCTCGGGTAACACTGAAGCTTTCTTT	CASSATSGNTEAFF
TRBV7-8	NA	NA	TRBJ2-7	TGTGCCAGCAGCTTCCGGGACACCTCCTACGAGCAGTACTTC	CASSFRDTSYEQYF
TRBV29-1	NA	NA	TRBJ2-3	TGCAGCGTTGCGGTGGAGTGGGGGCGAAGGGCAGATACGCAGTATTTT	CSVAVEWGRRADTQYF
TRBV9	NA	NA	TRBJ2-7	TGTGCCAGCAGCGTATCGGCGGGGAGCTCCTACGAGCAGTACTTC	CASSVSAGSSYEQYF
TRBV12-5	TRBD1	NA	TRBJ1-1	TGTGCTAGTGGTTTGGTGGTTTCCGGGACAGGGGGCGACAACACTGAAGCTTTCTTT	CASGLVVSGTGGDNTEAFF
TRBV2	NA	once	TRBJ2-7	TGTGCCAGCAGGACAGAGAGCGACGAGCAGTACTTC	CASRTESDEQYF
TRBV6-5	TRBD1	NA	TRBJ2-2	TGTGCCAGCAGACTAATCCGACAGGGCTCCGGGGAGCTGTTTTTT	CASRLIRQGSGELFF
TRBV6-5	NA	many	TRBJ1-5	TGTGCCAGCAGTTACAGGGACTCCCAGCCCCAGCATTTT	CASSYRDSQPQHF
TRBV9	TRBD2	NA	TRBJ2-5	TGTGCCAGCAGCGTAGCTGCTAGCGGGGAGACCCAGTACTTC	CASSVAASGETQYF
TRBV18	TRBD1	NA	TRBJ2-3	TGTGCCAGCTCACCCCGACAGGGCGGCACAGATACGCAGTATTTT	CASSPRQGGTDTQYF
TRBV5-1	TRBD1	NA	TRBJ1-2	TGCGCCAGCAGCACAACCGGGACAGGGGGCGCCCCTGGCTACACCTTC	CASSTTGTGGAPGYTF
TRBV9	NA	NA	TRBJ2-3	TGTGCCAGCAGCGCAAGAGGTGACCTCACAGATACGCAGTATTTT	CASSARGDLTDTQYF
TRBV6-1	NA	NA	TRBJ2-6	TGTGCCAGCAGTGTAGCTGGGGCCAACGTCCTGACTTTC	CASSVAGANVLTF